This T cell receptor (beta chain) is drawn from a study of technical replicates of blood from a few donors. The CDR3 is 15 residues long. Trimming removed 6 bases from V and 1 base from J; junction bases left unmatched: 9. The germline CDR1 and CDR2 sequences are SEHNR and FQNEAQ (reference sequence). Produced via immunoSEQ multiplex PCR; TCRdb's table is partial and in-frame only. The table lists some 85,000 clones, around 96% of them singletons. Sequencing was carried out using T cells isolated from PBMCs. This chain joins TRBV7-9 and TRBJ2-7; 7 bases match TRBD2. The TCR was taken from a human donor in good health. The CDR3 nucleotides are TGTGCCAGCAGACCCGGCAGTAGCGGGTCCTACGAGCAGTACTTC. This gives the protein CASRPGSSGSYEQYF. The whole variable domain, filled in from reference TRBV7-9 and TRBJ2-7, reads DTGVSQNPRHKITKRGQNVTFRCDPISEHNRLYWYRQTLGQGPEFLTYFQNEAQLEKSRLLSDRFSAERPKGSFSTLEIQRTEQGDSAMYLCASRPGSSGSYEQYFGPGTRLTVT.